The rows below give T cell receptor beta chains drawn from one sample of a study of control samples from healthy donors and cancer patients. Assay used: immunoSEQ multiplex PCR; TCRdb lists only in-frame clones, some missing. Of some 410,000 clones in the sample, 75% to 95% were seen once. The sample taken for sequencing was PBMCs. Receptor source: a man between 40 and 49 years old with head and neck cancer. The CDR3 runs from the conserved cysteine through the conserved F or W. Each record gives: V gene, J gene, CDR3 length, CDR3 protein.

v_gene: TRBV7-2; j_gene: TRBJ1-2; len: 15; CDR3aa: CASSLRGTGEYGYTF
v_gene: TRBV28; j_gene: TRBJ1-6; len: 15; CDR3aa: CASSPPGQGNSPLHF
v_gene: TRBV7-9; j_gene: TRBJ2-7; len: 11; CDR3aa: CASSSFHEQYF
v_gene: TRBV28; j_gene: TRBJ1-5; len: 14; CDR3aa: CASTPMLHNQPQHF
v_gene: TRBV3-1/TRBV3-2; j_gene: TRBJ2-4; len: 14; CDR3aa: CASSDLGQKNIQYF
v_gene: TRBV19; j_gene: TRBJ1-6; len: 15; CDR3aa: CASSGDRSDNSPLHF
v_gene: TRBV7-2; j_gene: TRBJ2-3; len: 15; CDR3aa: CASSLRTFSTDTQYF
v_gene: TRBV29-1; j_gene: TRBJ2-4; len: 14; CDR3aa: CSVVQDLAKNIQYF
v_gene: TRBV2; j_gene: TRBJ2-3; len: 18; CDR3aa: CASINLGLAGGTTDTQYF
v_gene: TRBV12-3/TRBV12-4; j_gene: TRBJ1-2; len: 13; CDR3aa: CASSFQGAYGYTF
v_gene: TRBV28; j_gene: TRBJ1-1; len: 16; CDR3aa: CASRTDRGRVNTEAFF
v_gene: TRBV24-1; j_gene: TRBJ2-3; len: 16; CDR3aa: CATSDSQETSTDTQYF
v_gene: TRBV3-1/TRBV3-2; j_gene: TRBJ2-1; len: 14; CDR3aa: CASSQENPPGRQFF
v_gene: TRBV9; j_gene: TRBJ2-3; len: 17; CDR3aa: CASSVEAPGLVTDTQYF
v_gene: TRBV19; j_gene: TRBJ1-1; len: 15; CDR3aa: CASSVQGLGNTEAFF
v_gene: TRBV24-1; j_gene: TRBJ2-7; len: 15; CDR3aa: CATSDTQGSTYEQYF
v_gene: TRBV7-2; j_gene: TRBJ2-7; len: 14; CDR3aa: CASSPDGGNGEQYF
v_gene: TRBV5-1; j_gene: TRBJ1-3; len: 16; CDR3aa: CASSPETTVAGNTIYF
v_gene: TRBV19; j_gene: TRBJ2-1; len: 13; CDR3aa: CASSPQDRNEQFF
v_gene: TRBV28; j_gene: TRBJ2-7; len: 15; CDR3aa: CASSFGSSGTYEQYF
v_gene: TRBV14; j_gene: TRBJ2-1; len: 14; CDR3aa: CASSPDRGTNEQFF
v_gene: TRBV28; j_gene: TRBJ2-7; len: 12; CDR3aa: CASTRGGDEQYF
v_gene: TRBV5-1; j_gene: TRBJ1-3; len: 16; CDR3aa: CASSGWTGSSGNTIYF
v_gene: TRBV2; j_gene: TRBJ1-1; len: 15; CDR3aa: CARLEAGAMNTEAFF
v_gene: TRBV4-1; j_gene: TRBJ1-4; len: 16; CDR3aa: CASSLVDRPTNEKLFF
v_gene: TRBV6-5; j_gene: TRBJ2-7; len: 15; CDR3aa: CASSYAGQGPYEQYF
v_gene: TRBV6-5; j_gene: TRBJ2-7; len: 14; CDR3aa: CASSQSESLYEQYF
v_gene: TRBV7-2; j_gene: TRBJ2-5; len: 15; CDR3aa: CASSRTWAIQETQYF
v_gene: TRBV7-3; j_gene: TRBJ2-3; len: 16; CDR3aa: CASSPLGGAEGDTQYF
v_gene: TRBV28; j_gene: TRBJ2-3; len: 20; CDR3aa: CASSPRVLAGPWEGTDTQYF
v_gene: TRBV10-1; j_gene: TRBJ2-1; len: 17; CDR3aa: CASSEFGGQGIDNEQFF
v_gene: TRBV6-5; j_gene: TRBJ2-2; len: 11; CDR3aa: CASRRSGELFF
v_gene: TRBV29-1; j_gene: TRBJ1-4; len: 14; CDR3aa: CSVEGGAEQEKLFF
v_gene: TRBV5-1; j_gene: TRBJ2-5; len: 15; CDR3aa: CASRRGGTEEETQYF
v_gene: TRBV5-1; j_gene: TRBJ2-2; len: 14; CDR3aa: CASSLGAGIGELFF
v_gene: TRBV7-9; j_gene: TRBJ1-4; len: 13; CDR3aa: CASSLLGDEKLFF
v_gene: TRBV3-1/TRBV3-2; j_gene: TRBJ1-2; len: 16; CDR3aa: CASSQMGRQSVDGYTF
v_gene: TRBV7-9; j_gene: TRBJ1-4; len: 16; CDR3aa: CASSNRPRGLDEKLFF
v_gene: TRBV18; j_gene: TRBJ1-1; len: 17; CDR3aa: CASSPLGGQGSNTEAFF
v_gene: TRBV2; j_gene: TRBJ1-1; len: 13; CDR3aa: CASSEQGNTEAFF
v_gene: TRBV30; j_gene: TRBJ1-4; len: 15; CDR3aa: CAWRLGGGAGEKLFF
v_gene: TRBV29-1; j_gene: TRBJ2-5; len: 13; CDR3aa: CSVEEGPLETQYF
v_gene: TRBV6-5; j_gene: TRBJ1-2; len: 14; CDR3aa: CASSFRTGGNGYTF
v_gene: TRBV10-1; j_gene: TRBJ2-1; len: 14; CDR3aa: CASRELSTGGEQFF
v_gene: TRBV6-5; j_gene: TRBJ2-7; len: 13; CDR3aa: CALGQGLTYEQYF
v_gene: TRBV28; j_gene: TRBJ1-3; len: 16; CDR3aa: CASTYYRASRGNTIYF
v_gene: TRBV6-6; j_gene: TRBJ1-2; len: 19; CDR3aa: CASSRDFAGGGATNYGYTF
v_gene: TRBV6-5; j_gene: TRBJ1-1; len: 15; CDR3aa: CASSHGRQRNTEAFF
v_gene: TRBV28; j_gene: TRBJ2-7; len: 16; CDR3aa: CASGGTSGGLVYEQYF
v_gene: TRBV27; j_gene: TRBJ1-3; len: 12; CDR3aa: CASTINGNTIYF
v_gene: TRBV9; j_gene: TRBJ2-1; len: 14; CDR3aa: CASSDTENYNEQFF
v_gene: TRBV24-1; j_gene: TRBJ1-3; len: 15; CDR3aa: CATLPVGLNGNTIYF
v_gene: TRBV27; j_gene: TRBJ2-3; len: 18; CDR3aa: CASSFSRPRGASTDTQYF
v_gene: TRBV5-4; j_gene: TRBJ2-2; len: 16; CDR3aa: CASSQGGVANTGELFF
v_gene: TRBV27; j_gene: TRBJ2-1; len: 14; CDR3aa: CASSLGRGGGEQFF
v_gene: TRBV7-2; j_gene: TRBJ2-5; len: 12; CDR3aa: CASSLARQTQYF
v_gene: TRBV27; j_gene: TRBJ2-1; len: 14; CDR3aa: CASSGTMRYNEQFF
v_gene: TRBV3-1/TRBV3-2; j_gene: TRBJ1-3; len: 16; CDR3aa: CASSSTFTLGGNTIYF
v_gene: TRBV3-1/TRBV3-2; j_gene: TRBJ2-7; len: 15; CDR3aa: CASSAGPLSSYEQYF